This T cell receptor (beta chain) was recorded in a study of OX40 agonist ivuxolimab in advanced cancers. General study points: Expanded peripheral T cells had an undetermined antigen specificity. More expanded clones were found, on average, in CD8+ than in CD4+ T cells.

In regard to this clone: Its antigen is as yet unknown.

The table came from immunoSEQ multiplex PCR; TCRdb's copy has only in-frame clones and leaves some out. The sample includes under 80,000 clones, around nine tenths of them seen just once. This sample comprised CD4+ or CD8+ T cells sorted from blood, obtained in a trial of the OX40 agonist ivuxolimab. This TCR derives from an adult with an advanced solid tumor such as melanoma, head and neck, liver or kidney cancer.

The CDR3 DNA follows: TGCGCCAGCGACGGAGGGAATGGCGGCACCGGGGAGCTGTTTTTT. Its protein is CASDGGNGGTGELFF. The genes are TRBV5-1 and TRBJ2-2, with D perhaps matching TRBD2 (6 bases). Trimming took off 7 bases at V and 4 bases at J, with 17 bases between the two ends. The CDR3 is made up of 15 amino acids. CDR1 and CDR2 (germline): SGHRS, YFSETQ.